The 27 T cell receptor beta chains in this list originate from one sample, sequenced in a study of spatial heterogeneity in lung cancer (dated by TCRdb to the late 2010s). The sample's time point label, decoded: sample taken at primary tumor resection. The library was built by means of 5' RACE. The sequencer listed for this sample is NextSeq 500. Clones were called with MiXCR by TCRdb after fastp trimmed the public reads at Q25, and only in-frame beta chains were retained. Identical CDR3 proteins give one entry, which carries the most common genes and DNA. The sample yields tens of thousands of distinct CDR3 sequences; under 8% were counted once. The top ten constitute 29% of the sample. Sequencing used PBMCs, obtained at surgery. All receptors come from a female donor with early-stage non-small cell lung cancer.

The chain has TRBV5-4 and TRBJ2-5; 7 nucleotides agree with TRBD1. This CDR3 is 15 amino acids long. V lost 3 bases to trimming and J lost 5 bases; unmatched junction nucleotides: 10. Looked up from germline, CDR1 is SGHNT and CDR2 is YYREEE (reference sequence). CDR3 DNA: TGTGCCAGCAGCTCCCCACTACAGGGGATTGAGACCCAGTACTTC. It yields the protein CASSSPLQGIETQYF. Full variable domain (remainder filled in from reference TRBV5-4 and TRBJ2-5): ETGVTQSPTHLIKTRGQQVTLRCSSQSGHNTVSWYQQALGQGPQFIFQYYREEENGRGNFPPRFSGLQFPNYSSELNVNALELDDSALYLCASSSPLQGIETQYFGPGTRLLVL.

Concerning this clonotype itself: This could be a read error, since a much larger clone is one nucleotide away. This sequence joins TRBV5-1 and TRBJ2-7; no firm D call. The CDR3 length is 14 residues. Germline V lookup: CDR1 SGHRS, CDR2 YFSETQ. The CDR3 bases are TGCGTCAGCAGCTTGGAACAGAAAGAGAACGAGCAGTACTTC. It specifies CVSSLEQKENEQYF.

This clonotype came up many times. The chain has TRBV10-3 and TRBJ1-1; D unresolved. Trimming took off 0 bases at V and 6 bases at J, with 11 bases between the two ends. Germline V lookup: CDR1 ENHRY, CDR2 SYGVKD. CDR3 size: 14 residues. In DNA, the CDR3 is TGTGCCATCAGTGAGTCCCGAAAGGTCGCTGAAGCTTTCTTT. It encodes CAISESRKVAEAFF.

This clonotype occurred many times. The chain couples TRBV7-9 to TRBJ2-7, with D maybe TRBD1 (6 bases). Trimming pared 5 bases from V and 2 bases from J, leaving 13 bases between. Germline V CDR1 and CDR2: SEHNR, FQNEAQ (reference sequence). The CDR3 has 14 residues. CDR3 coding DNA: TGTGCCAGCAGCGACCCGACAGGAGCCTACGAGCAGTACTTC. Protein product: CASSDPTGAYEQYF.

This clonotype was found many times. The chain employs TRBV7-2 and TRBJ2-7, with TRBD2 matching over 8 bases. Germline values: CDR1 SGHTA, CDR2 FQGNSA. Trimming cost V 6 bases and J 6 bases; bases outside gene matches: 7. The CDR3 loop spans 13 amino acids. The CDR3 protein is CASSTRTSREQYF. As DNA, the CDR3 is TGTGCCAGCAGTACACGGACTAGCCGCGAGCAGTACTTC.

This clonotype showed up many times. This chain uses TRBV7-9 with TRBJ2-7, with TRBD2 identical over 9 bases. Germline-derived CDR1 and CDR2 are SEHNR and FQNEAQ (reference sequence). With 1 base clipped from V and 2 bases from J, the junction kept 3 bases outside the gene matches. The CDR3 spans 15 residues. The CDR3 DNA follows: TGTGCCAGCAGCTTAGTAGGCGGGGGGGCCTACGAGCAGTACTTC. It translates to CASSLVGGGAYEQYF. The full variable domain, rest sourced from reference TRBV7-9 and TRBJ2-7, is DTGVSQNPRHKITKRGQNVTFRCDPISEHNRLYWYRQTLGQGPEFLTYFQNEAQLEKSRLLSDRFSAERPKGSFSTLEIQRTEQGDSAMYLCASSLVGGGAYEQYFGPGTRLTVT.

The table lists this clonotype with many counts. The J gene is TRBJ1-2, the V gene TRBV5-4; no firm D call. V lost 6 bases and J lost 6, with 18 bases in between. The germline CDR1 and CDR2 sequences are SGHNT and YYREEE (reference sequence). The CDR3 is made up of 14 amino acids. CDR3 nucleotides: TGTGCCAGCACCATTGGGCGAGTGTGGGATGGCTACACCTTC. Translated: CASTIGRVWDGYTF.

This clonotype showed up many times. V gene TRBV24-1 combines with J gene TRBJ2-1; 12 positions match TRBD2. CDR1 is KGHDR, CDR2 SFDVKD, per germline. The junction had 6 bases not matched to a gene; V was cut back by 0 bases and J by 10 bases. The CDR3 is 16 amino acids. The CDR3 sequence: CATSDLDDTSGGEQFF. The CDR3 DNA is TGTGCCACCAGTGATTTGGATGACACTAGCGGGGGGGAGCAGTTCTTC.

This clonotype was found many times. The chain joins TRBV28 to TRBJ2-6, with a tentative D call TRBD2 (5 bases). The CDR3 is 17 amino acids. The germline V and J ends were trimmed by 3 bases and 4 bases, with 16 bases remaining between them. Per germline, CDR1 MDHEN and CDR2 SYDVKM. The CDR3 loop reads CASSLEAPHGGANVLTF. CDR3 nucleotides: TGTGCCAGCAGTTTGGAGGCCCCTCATGGAGGGGCCAACGTCCTGACTTTC. The whole variable domain, filled in from reference TRBV28 and TRBJ2-6, reads DVKVTQSSRYLVKRTGEKVFLECVQDMDHENMFWYRQDPGLGLRLIYFSYDVKMKEKGDIPEGYSVSREKKERFSLILESASTNQTSMYLCASSLEAPHGGANVLTFGAGSRLTVL.

This clonotype appeared many times. The V call is TRBV4-1, the J call TRBJ2-2; 7 bases agree with TRBD2. Germline assignment: CDR1 MGHRA and CDR2 YSYEKL. The CDR3 has 15 residues. Germline trimming cut 11 bases from V and 0 bases from J; bases unmatched to any gene: 9. CDR3 coding DNA: TGCGCCTCCAGGCGGGAGTCGACGAACACCGGGGAGCTGTTTTTT. Its translation: CASRRESTNTGELFF.

This clonotype was seen a few times. The J gene is TRBJ1-1, the V gene TRBV9; unclear D gene. Trimming stripped 3 bases from V and 1 base from J, with 10 bases between. Germline-derived CDR1 and CDR2 are SGDLS and YYNGEE. The CDR3 sequence is 14 residues long. Written as DNA, the CDR3 is TGTGCCAGCAGCGATCAGGTATCGAACACTGAAGCTTTCTTT. Its translation: CASSDQVSNTEAFF. The full variable domain, its missing parts supplied by reference TRBV9 and TRBJ1-1, is DSGVTQTPKHLITATGQRVTLRCSPRSGDLSVYWYQQSLDQGLQFLIQYYNGEERAKGNILERFSAQQFPDLHSELNLSSLELGDSALYFCASSDQVSNTEAFFGQGTRLTVV.

The rearrangement joins TRBV20-1 to TRBJ2-3; no reliable D call. The CDR3 spans 12 residues. Trimming shortened V by 6 bases and J by 1 base, and 8 bases separated the two germline ends. The germline V gene encodes CDR1 DFQATT and CDR2 SNEGSKA (reference sequence). The CDR3 here is CSARRRTDTQYF. The CDR3 nucleotides are TGCAGTGCCCGGAGACGCACAGATACGCAGTATTTT.

There are many counts of this clonotype. The chain employs TRBV6-1 and TRBJ1-2, with 9 bases fitting TRBD1. V lost 11 bases, J lost 0 bases, and 13 bases stayed unmatched. Germline V gives CDR1 MNHNS, CDR2 SASEGT. CDR3 size: 16 residues. This CDR3 is CASATQGASSNYGYTF. The CDR3, as DNA: TGTGCCTCGGCAACACAGGGGGCGTCTTCTAACTATGGCTACACCTTC.

This clonotype was observed at least ten times. The CDR3: CSARDPRAAETQYF. DNA of the CDR3: TGCAGTGCTAGAGACCCTAGAGCAGCAGAGACCCAGTACTTC. The gene calls are TRBV20-1 and TRBJ2-5, with no clear D. CDR1 and CDR2 from the germline V gene are DFQATT and SNEGSKA (reference sequence). V was cut by 0 bases and J by 4 bases, with 12 bases left in between. This CDR3 has 14 amino acids.

This clonotype was recorded a few times. This chain connects TRBV9 to TRBJ2-1, with TRBD1 matching 8 bases. Germline V lookup: CDR1 SGDLS, CDR2 YYNGEE. The CDR3 sequence is 19 residues long. With V trimmed by 0 bases and J by 1 base, 12 bases remained unmatched. The CDR3 bases are TGTGCCAGCAGCGTAGGTCTCAGGGGGCGCAGGGTATCCTACAATGAGCAGTTCTTC. Encoded protein: CASSVGLRGRRVSYNEQFF.

This rearrangement joins TRBV6-2 or TRBV6-3 to TRBJ2-1; 7 bases align to TRBD2. CDR3 length: 19 amino acids. The trim removed 2 bases at V and 5 bases at J, leaving 18 bases unmatched. The V gene's germline CDR1 is MNHEY and CDR2 SVGEGT. The DNA for the CDR3 is TGTGCCAGCAGTTACACGCTTAGAACTTGGGGGGGACCAAACAATGAGCAGTTCTTC. Amino acid sequence: CASSYTLRTWGGPNNEQFF.

This clonotype was seen ten or more times. This chain links TRBV18 with TRBJ2-2; D is uncertain. Germline V gives CDR1 KGHSH, CDR2 LQKENI. Trimming left V 0 bases short and J 2 bases short, with 1 base between. CDR3 length: 13 residues. The CDR3 nucleotides are TGTGCCAGCTCACCACCAAACACCGGGGAGCTGTTTTTT. Protein: CASSPPNTGELFF.

This clonotype was observed a handful of times. V gene TRBV7-9 combines with J gene TRBJ1-1, with a tentative D call TRBD1 (6 bases). CDR3 size: 13 residues. V was pared by 6 bases and J by 7 bases, with 15 bases between. The germline CDR1 and CDR2 sequences are SEHNR and FQNEAQ (reference sequence). The CDR3, as DNA: TGTGCCAGCAGGACCCCAGGGGCGAGTGAAGCTTTCTTT. Translating it yields CASRTPGASEAFF.

V and J are TRBV20-1 and TRBJ1-6; 7 nucleotides align to TRBD1. Germline V lookup: CDR1 DFQATT, CDR2 SNEGSKA (reference sequence). The ends lost 4 bases at V and 8 bases at J; junction bases unmatched: 11. CDR3 length equals 15 residues. The CDR3 sequence is CSATGSGQIYSPLHF. The CDR3 region has the DNA TGCAGTGCTACGGGTTCGGGACAGATTTATTCACCCCTCCACTTT.

This clonotype occurred a few times. The chain combines TRBV30 with TRBJ2-1, with TRBD2 matching 10 bases. CDR3 length equals 14 residues. Germline V lookup: CDR1 GTSNPN, CDR2 SVGIG (reference sequence). Trimming cost V 1 base and J 3 bases; bases outside gene matches: 0. This CDR3 is CAWSASGGYNEQFF. The DNA of the CDR3 is TGTGCCTGGAGTGCTAGCGGGGGCTACAATGAGCAGTTCTTC.

This clonotype has a count of ten or more. It is unclear where the CDR3 begins or ends on the DNA, so no DNA is shown, and the CDR3 is as TCRdb lists it. The chain recombines TRBV21-1 with TRBJ2-1; the D call of TRBD1 is as the table states it, not checked on the DNA. TRBV21-1 is an annotated pseudogene. The CDR3 is 18 amino acids long, termini counted. CDR3 region: CASSKEGFGAGSYNEQFF.

This clonotype was picked up many times. The V call is TRBV19, the J call TRBJ1-5; D remains unclear. V shed 3 bases and J shed 2 bases, with 14 bases lying between them. This CDR3 is 16 amino acids long. From germline, CDR1 is LNHDA and CDR2 SQIVND (reference sequence). The CDR3 loop is CASSMLIGAGNQPQHF. In nucleotides, the CDR3 is TGTGCCAGTAGTATGTTAATTGGAGCCGGCAATCAGCCCCAGCATTTT.

This clonotype was recorded many times. The chain joins TRBV7-2 to TRBJ2-7; 12 bases map to TRBD2. V lost 1 base, J lost 13 bases, and 5 bases stayed unmatched. Germline CDR1 reads SGHTA; CDR2 reads FQGNSA. The CDR3 is 13 residues long. This CDR3 is CASSLVGLAGLYF. The CDR3 DNA reads as TGTGCCAGCAGCTTAGTGGGACTAGCGGGTCTATACTTC.

The table lists this clonotype with a few counts. CDR3 sequence reads: CASIKGPEGGELFF. In nucleotides, the CDR3 is TGTGCCAGCATCAAGGGCCCGGAGGGCGGGGAGCTGTTTTTT. The chain is built from TRBV6-5 and TRBJ2-2, with D tentatively TRBD2 (6 bases). The V gene's germline CDR1 is MNHEY and CDR2 SVGAGI. The CDR3 is 14 amino acids. The V and J ends lost 7 bases and 7 bases respectively, with 16 bases between them.

The sample holds a few counts of this clonotype. The chain links TRBV6-1 to TRBJ2-7; D ambiguous. Germline loops: CDR1 MNHNS, CDR2 SASEGT. The CDR3 is 12 amino acids. V was shortened by 7 bases and J by 0 bases, with 7 bases between the two germline ends. In DNA, the CDR3 is TGTGCCAGCAAGGTCTACTCCTACGAGCAGTACTTC. Translation gives CASKVYSYEQYF.

DNA of the CDR3: TGCGCCAGCAGCCACCCCCGGCGGGACTCCGTGGGGACCCAGTACTTC. Its protein product is CASSHPRRDSVGTQYF. The gene calls are TRBV4-1 and TRBJ2-5; D is possibly TRBD2 (6 bases). The CDR3 has 16 amino acids. V gave up 3 bases and J gave up 7 bases, with 21 bases separating them. Germline CDR1 is MGHRA and CDR2 is YSYEKL.

V is TRBV30 and J is TRBJ1-2; perhaps TRBD1 as D (6 bases). This CDR3 spans 13 amino acids. Trimming pared 5 bases from V and 3 bases from J, leaving 13 bases between. Germline assignment: CDR1 GTSNPN and CDR2 SVGIG (reference sequence). Written as DNA, the CDR3 is TGTGCCTGGGAACGGGACATATACTATGGCTACACCTTC. Protein sequence: CAWERDIYYGYTF.